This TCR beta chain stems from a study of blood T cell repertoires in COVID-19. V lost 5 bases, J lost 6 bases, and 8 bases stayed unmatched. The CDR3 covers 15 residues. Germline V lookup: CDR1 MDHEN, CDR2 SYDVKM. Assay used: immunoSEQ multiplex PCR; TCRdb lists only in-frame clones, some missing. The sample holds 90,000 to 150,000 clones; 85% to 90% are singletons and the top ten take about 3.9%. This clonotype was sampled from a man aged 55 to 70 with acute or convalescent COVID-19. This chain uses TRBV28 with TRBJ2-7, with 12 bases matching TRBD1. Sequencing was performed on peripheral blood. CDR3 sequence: CASSAPGQGAREQYF. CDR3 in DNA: TGTGCCAGCAGTGCTCCGGGACAGGGGGCTCGCGAGCAGTACTTC. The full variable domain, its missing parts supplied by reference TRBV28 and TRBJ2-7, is DVKVTQSSRYLVKRTGEKVFLECVQDMDHENMFWYRQDPGLGLRLIYFSYDVKMKEKGDIPEGYSVSREKKERFSLILESASTNQTSMYLCASSAPGQGAREQYFGPGTRLTVT.